Sequencing of this T cell receptor beta chain was carried out in a study of blood T cell repertoires in COVID-19. Across the study: From the United States, Italy and Spain came samples of acute and convalescent COVID-19. Sources were T cells, B-cell-depleted T cells, or PBMCs; the material itself was cDNA or gDNA.

This CDR3 is 12 amino acids long. Losses at the gene ends were 5 bases for V and 8 bases for J; bases not matched to a gene: 3. CDR1 SEHNR and CDR2 FQNEAQ come from the germline V gene (reference sequence). In the original workflow: Researchers report that nucleated cell counts were estimated from reference gene primer amplification. Some clones are missing from TCRdb's copy, which holds only in-frame ones; the method was immunoSEQ multiplex PCR. From that table come the V and J calls and clone size; the DNA was used to work out D and trimming. The sample includes about 190,000 clones, roughly 73% of them seen just once.

The chain has TRBV7-9 and TRBJ1-1, with 9 nucleotides matching TRBD1. The receptor comes from a woman older than 75 with active or convalescent COVID-19. Sample: peripheral blood. The CDR3 nucleotides are TGTGCCAGCAGCCGGGACAGGGAGGAAGCTTTCTTT. Its translation is CASSRDREEAFF. The whole variable domain, filled in from reference TRBV7-9 and TRBJ1-1, reads DTGVSQNPRHKITKRGQNVTFRCDPISEHNRLYWYRQTLGQGPEFLTYFQNEAQLEKSRLLSDRFSAERPKGSFSTLEIQRTEQGDSAMYLCASSRDREEAFFGQGTRLTVV.